This TCR beta chain comes out of a study of radiation and T cells in renal cell carcinoma. Study-level results: From baseline, blood top tumor clonotypes peaked at 2 weeks post-radiation.

Documented treatment: 15 Gy SBRT to primary tumor, nephrectomy 4 weeks later. With respect to this clone: No antigen is known for it.

Sequenced by immunoSEQ multiplex PCR; TCRdb stores in-frame clones only, minus some. The sample gives about 18,000 clones, 45% to 70% of which show up once; about an eighth is in the top ten. V lost 1 base and J lost 5, with 17 bases in between. Germline V gives CDR1 SGHDN, CDR2 FVKESK. The CDR3 contains 17 residues. Sample: tumor tissue, taken from a patient whose treatment included radiotherapy and nephrectomy. The V call is TRBV14, the J call TRBJ1-4, with unresolved D. The TCR comes from a man aged 45-65 years with renal cell carcinoma. The CDR3 DNA reads TGTGCCAGCAGCCAAGGGACGACTCCATACTCAAATGAAAAACTGTTTTTT. Translation gives CASSQGTTPYSNEKLFF. Drawing the rest from reference TRBV14 and TRBJ1-4, the complete variable domain is EAGVTQFPSHSVIEKGQTVTLRCDPISGHDNLYWYRRVMGKEIKFLLHFVKESKQDESGMPNNRFLAERTGGTYSTLKVQPAELEDSGVYFCASSQGTTPYSNEKLFFGSGTQLSVL.